The next 7 T cell receptor beta chains were all read from a single sample in a study of T cell changes during pregnancy in multiple sclerosis. Profiling relied on immunoSEQ multiplex PCR, and the TCRdb table lists in-frame clones only, not all of them. The sample comprises around 40,000 clones, roughly nine tenths of which are singletons, and roughly 1.1% rests with the top ten. The sequencing here drew on CD4+ T cells from peripheral blood mononuclear cells, taken in the first trimester of pregnancy. The receptors were gathered from a female donor with multiple sclerosis, enrolled in a pregnancy study.

The J gene is TRBJ2-7, the V gene TRBV7-9; a possible D gene is TRBD2 (6 bases). The germline gives CDR1 SEHNR, CDR2 FQNEAQ (reference sequence). The V gene lost 4 bases and the J gene lost 4 bases, with 17 bases spanning the gap. CDR3 length equals 15 residues. The CDR3 DNA reads as TGTGCCAGCAGCTCGGGCCGGGAGAAGGGTTACGAGCAGTACTTC. Protein sequence: CASSSGREKGYEQYF.

The J gene is TRBJ1-5, the V gene TRBV19; 8 bases align to TRBD1. CDR3 length: 17 residues. V gave up 3 bases and J gave up 2 bases; unmatched junction bases: 9. Germline V gives CDR1 LNHDA, CDR2 SQIVND (reference sequence). CDR3 in amino acids: CASSISAGGLGNQPQHF. The CDR3 coding sequence is TGTGCCAGTAGTATCTCGGCAGGGGGCCTAGGCAATCAGCCCCAGCATTTT.

The chain is built from TRBV9 and TRBJ2-7; TRBD1 might be the D (5 bases). Trimming took off 8 bases at V and 0 bases at J, with 24 bases between the two ends. Germline-derived CDR1 and CDR2 are SGDLS and YYNGEE. This CDR3 has 17 amino acids. The CDR3 DNA sequence: TGTGCCAGGACCCCTCCTCCTCTACAGGAGAGCTCCTACGAGCAGTACTTC. It specifies CARTPPPLQESSYEQYF.

The chain links TRBV4-1 to TRBJ2-7; TRBD1 matches 7 bases. Germline CDR1 reads MGHRA; CDR2 reads YSYEKL. The V gene end was trimmed by 3 bases and the J gene end by 2 bases; junction bases not matched to a gene: 13. This CDR3 comprises 17 residues. The DNA of the CDR3 is TGCGCCAGCAGCCACCCGACAGGGCATGGGGCCGCCTACGAGCAGTACTTC. Amino acid sequence: CASSHPTGHGAAYEQYF.

The CDR3 coding sequence is TGTGCCAGCAGTTTTCAGGGTTACTATGGCTACACCTTC. Protein: CASSFQGYYGYTF. The J gene is TRBJ1-2, the V gene TRBV28; D might be TRBD1 (5 bases). Trimming pared 3 bases from V and 3 bases from J, leaving 8 bases between. CDR1 MDHEN and CDR2 SYDVKM come from the germline V gene. This CDR3 spans 13 amino acids.

This clone is deemed medium-sized (0.01 to 0.1%). The rearrangement joins TRBV10-1 to TRBJ2-1; 9 positions agree with TRBD2. Germline CDR1 is WNHNN and CDR2 is SYGVQD (reference sequence). Unmatched junction bases numbered 9, after V lost 3 bases and J lost 6 bases. The CDR3 contains 16 residues. Here the CDR3 reads CASSENRAGGGNEQFF. For the CDR3, the DNA is TGCGCCAGCAGTGAAAATCGAGCGGGAGGAGGCAATGAGCAGTTCTTC.

The chain is built from TRBV7-7 and TRBJ2-5; 7 bases line up with TRBD1. This CDR3 has 15 residues. Trimming removed 1 base from V and 4 bases from J; junction bases left unmatched: 6. CDR1 and CDR2 (germline): SSHAT, FNYEAQ (reference sequence). The CDR3 here is CASSLVGGAGETQYF. CDR3 nucleotide sequence: TGTGCCAGCAGCTTAGTAGGGGGCGCAGGAGAGACCCAGTACTTC.